One sample yielded the 30 T cell receptor beta chains listed below, sequenced in a study of blood T cell repertoires in COVID-19. Profiling relied on immunoSEQ multiplex PCR, and the TCRdb table lists in-frame clones only, not all of them. The sample lists approximately 100,000 clones; about 85% were seen once. The sample comprised peripheral blood. The receptors here all came from a man aged 50 to 59 in a cohort sampled during active COVID-19.

The rearrangement uses TRBV18 and TRBJ2-7, with TRBD1 identical over 7 bases. Trimming cost V 4 bases and J 5 bases; bases outside gene matches: 11. Germline values: CDR1 KGHSH, CDR2 LQKENI. This CDR3 spans 15 amino acids. Here the CDR3 DNA reads TGTGCCAGCTCACGACCGACAGGGCCTGAGGACGAGCAGTACTTC. Translated, it gives CASSRPTGPEDEQYF.

This clone was detected only once. This chain links TRBV5-4 with TRBJ2-1; 12 bases agree with TRBD2. J gave up 9 bases and V 4 bases, and 8 bases lay outside the gene matches. This CDR3 has 15 residues. The germline gives CDR1 SGHNT, CDR2 YYREEE (reference sequence). CDR3 residues: CASSPNLAGGREQFF. CDR3 nucleotide sequence: TGTGCCAGCAGCCCCAACCTAGCGGGGGGGCGTGAGCAGTTCTTC.

CDR3 amino acids: CASSQASILAGGQETQYF. The CDR3 coding sequence is TGTGCCAGCAGCCAAGCCTCGATCCTAGCGGGGGGCCAAGAGACCCAGTACTTC. This rearrangement joins TRBV3-1 (or the pseudogene TRBV3-2) to TRBJ2-5; 11 nucleotides line up with TRBD2. Germline loops: CDR1 LGHDT, CDR2 YNNKEL (reference sequence). The CDR3 sequence is 18 residues long. The V segment lost 1 base and the J segment 1 base; nucleotides outside the gene matches: 8.

The rearrangement uses TRBV25-1 and TRBJ1-2; TRBD1 might be the D (6 bases). Germline V lookup: CDR1 MGHDK, CDR2 SYGVNS. There are 15 residues in the CDR3. The V gene lost 1 base and the J gene lost 9 bases, with 18 bases spanning the gap. CDR3 amino acids: CASSELGSQGGRYTF. The CDR3 DNA sequence: TGTGCCAGCAGTGAATTGGGGTCACAGGGCGGTCGCTACACCTTC.

The rearrangement joins TRBV7-2 to TRBJ2-5; maybe TRBD2 (6 bases). The CDR3 totals 14 residues. The V and J ends lost 4 bases and 3 bases respectively, with 12 bases between them. Germline V CDR1 and CDR2: SGHTA, FQGNSA. CDR3 protein: CASSSRAGKETQYF. For the CDR3, the DNA is TGTGCCAGCAGCTCCCGGGCGGGAAAAGAGACCCAGTACTTC.

The chain uses TRBV21-1 and TRBJ2-3; the table's TRBD2 call for D was not verified on the DNA. TRBV21-1 is a listed pseudogene. This CDR3 region has 15 residues. The CDR3 reads CASSARLAGKDTQYF. The DNA for the CDR3 is TGTGCCAGCAGCGCCCGACTAGCGGGGAAGGATACGCAGTATTTT.

This chain connects TRBV24-1 to TRBJ2-7; maybe TRBD1 (6 bases). From germline, CDR1 is KGHDR and CDR2 SFDVKD. V was clipped by 3 bases and J by 5 bases, with 16 bases between them. This CDR3 contains 15 residues. The CDR3 reads CATSDPRDTYNEQYF. The CDR3 DNA sequence: TGTGCCACCAGTGATCCCCGGGACACCTACAACGAGCAGTACTTC.

The rearrangement links TRBV6-1 to TRBJ2-2; D is perhaps TRBD2 (5 bases). V dropped 0 bases and J dropped 4 bases, with 15 bases sitting between them. Per germline, CDR1 MNHNS and CDR2 SASEGT. The CDR3 is 17 residues long. This chain's CDR3 is CASSEAPGRTATGELFF. CDR3 DNA: TGTGCCAGCAGTGAAGCGCCGGGGAGAACCGCCACCGGGGAGCTGTTTTTT.

The chain employs TRBV18 and TRBJ2-2; no clear D gene. V lost 3 bases, J lost 3 bases, and 8 bases lay in between. CDR3 length equals 14 residues. CDR1 and CDR2 (germline): KGHSH, LQKENI. CDR3 region: CASSPYLDTGELFF. CDR3 DNA sequence: TGTGCCAGCTCACCCTACCTTGACACCGGGGAGCTGTTTTTT.

The chain employs TRBV6-6 and TRBJ1-2; D gene ambiguous. The CDR3 loop spans 11 amino acids. CDR1 is MNHNY, CDR2 SVGAGI, per germline (reference sequence). V was clipped by 8 bases and J by 6 bases, with 10 bases between them. CDR3 nucleotides: TGTGCCAGCTCACCTACAGATGGCTACACCTTC. It codes for CASSPTDGYTF.

This chain links TRBV9 with TRBJ2-5, with 7 nucleotides matching TRBD2. Germline lookup yields CDR1 SGDLS and CDR2 YYNGEE. Losses at the gene ends were 7 bases for V and 4 bases for J; bases not matched to a gene: 4. There are 12 residues in the CDR3. The DNA for the CDR3 is TGTGCCAGCCGGGGGGAGGGAGAGACCCAGTACTTC. It specifies CASRGEGETQYF.

This chain joins TRBV18 and TRBJ2-1; D possibly matches TRBD1 or TRBD2 (6 bases each). Trimming cost V 4 bases and J 8 bases, with 15 bases left between them. From germline, CDR1 is KGHSH and CDR2 LQKENI. This CDR3 region has 14 residues. The CDR3 loop reads CASSQPGAVHEQFF. In DNA form, the CDR3 reads TGTGCCAGCTCACAACCGGGGGCGGTCCATGAGCAGTTCTTC.

This chain links TRBV3-1 (or the pseudogene TRBV3-2) with TRBJ1-5; a weak D match, TRBD1 (6 bases). V lost 2 bases and J lost 5, with 10 bases in between. The CDR3 is 14 amino acids. From germline, CDR1 is LGHDT and CDR2 YNNKEL (reference sequence). The CDR3 region is CASSQSTGYQPQHF. The CDR3 nucleotides read TGTGCCAGCAGCCAAAGCACAGGGTATCAGCCCCAGCATTTT.

The V and J genes are TRBV19 and TRBJ2-2; 7 bases match TRBD2. The length of the CDR3 is 16 residues. Germline V lookup: CDR1 LNHDA, CDR2 SQIVND (reference sequence). Trimming at V came to 2 bases and at J to 1 base, leaving 4 bases not matched to a gene. CDR3 DNA sequence: TGTGCCAGTAGTATAATGGGCGGGGGGAACACCGGGGAGCTGTTTTTT. Its protein product is CASSIMGGGNTGELFF.

This chain links TRBV18 with TRBJ2-5; tentatively, D is TRBD1 (6 bases). The V gene's germline CDR1 is KGHSH and CDR2 LQKENI. The ends were cut back, 6 bases at V and 1 base at J, with 15 bases in the middle. The CDR3 extends over 15 amino acids. CDR3 in amino acids: CASSPIQGRQETQYF. In nucleotides, the CDR3 is TGTGCCAGCTCGCCGATACAGGGCCGCCAAGAGACCCAGTACTTC.

The genes are TRBV9 and TRBJ1-3; D unclear. V gave up 0 bases and J gave up 0 bases, with 7 bases separating them. The CDR3 is 15 amino acids. CDR1 and CDR2 (germline): SGDLS, YYNGEE. The CDR3 here is CASSVGQISGNTIYF. DNA of the CDR3: TGTGCCAGCAGCGTAGGGCAGATCTCTGGAAACACCATATATTTT.

V usage is TRBV18 and J usage is TRBJ2-2; D is possibly TRBD2 (6 bases). The CDR3 runs 14 residues. Germline V lookup: CDR1 KGHSH, CDR2 LQKENI. The V gene lost 6 bases and the J gene lost 5 bases, with 13 bases spanning the gap. CDR3 residues: CASSIAGKTGELFF. The CDR3 DNA sequence: TGTGCCAGCTCGATCGCGGGGAAAACCGGGGAGCTGTTTTTT.

The chain joins TRBV5-6 to TRBJ1-5, with D tentatively TRBD1 (6 bases). V lost 2 bases and J lost 3, with 12 bases in between. CDR1 and CDR2 from the germline V gene are SGHDT and YYEEEE. The CDR3 runs 15 residues. The CDR3 sequence: CASSFDGQNNQPQHF. In DNA, the CDR3 is TGTGCCAGCAGCTTCGACGGACAGAACAATCAGCCCCAGCATTTT.

The chain recombines TRBV21-1 with TRBJ2-7; the table names TRBD2, a call not compared with the DNA. TRBV21-1 is marked as a pseudogene. The CDR3 has 10 residues. CDR3 loop: CASSPFEQYV. The CDR3, as DNA: TGTGCCAGCAGCCCCTTCGAGCAGTACGTC.

This rearrangement joins TRBV28 to TRBJ1-2, with 7 bases matching TRBD1. The germline V gene encodes CDR1 MDHEN and CDR2 SYDVKM. With V trimmed by 5 bases and J by 4 bases, 7 bases remained unmatched. The CDR3 totals 14 residues. CDR3 in amino acids: CASSKGGQGYGYTF. CDR3 coding DNA: TGTGCCAGCAGTAAAGGGGGCCAGGGCTATGGCTACACCTTC.

The chain has TRBV14 and TRBJ1-2, with D perhaps TRBD1 (5 bases). The CDR3 contains 15 residues. The V end lost 4 bases, the J end lost 5 bases, and 17 bases lay between the germline ends. Per germline, CDR1 SGHDN and CDR2 FVKESK. The chain's CDR3 is CASSRLGAVTYGYTF. CDR3 nucleotides: TGTGCCAGCAGCCGATTAGGGGCAGTAACTTATGGCTACACCTTC.

The CDR3 loop reads CASSQDRVGGGTDTQYF. In nucleotides, the CDR3 is TGCGCCAGCAGCCAAGATCGAGTCGGGGGGGGCACAGATACGCAGTATTTT. V usage is TRBV4-1 and J usage is TRBJ2-3; TRBD2 matches at 8 bases. V lost 0 bases, J lost 1 base, and 6 bases stayed unmatched. This CDR3 comprises 17 residues. CDR1 and CDR2 (germline): MGHRA, YSYEKL.

The rearrangement links TRBV7-2 to TRBJ2-1, with 7 nucleotides matching TRBD2. Trimming cost V 4 bases and J 7 bases; bases outside gene matches: 7. Germline V gene sequence: CDR1 SGHTA, CDR2 FQGNSA. The CDR3 length is 14 residues. CDR3 in DNA: TGTGCCAGCAGCTCTCAAGCGGGGTGGAATGAGCAGTTCTTC. Its translation: CASSSQAGWNEQFF.

Written as DNA, the CDR3 is TGTGCCAGCAGCGCCCACGGGGGACTGGAGCCAGATACGCAGTATTTT. It specifies CASSAHGGLEPDTQYF. The rearrangement links TRBV7-3 to TRBJ2-3, with a tentative D call TRBD2 (6 bases). V was clipped by 5 bases and J by 4 bases, with 19 bases between them. The germline CDR1 and CDR2 sequences are SGHTA and FQGTGA. The CDR3 runs 16 residues.

The chain employs TRBV9 and TRBJ2-1, with D perhaps TRBD2 (6 bases). The CDR3 covers 15 residues. Looked up from germline, CDR1 is SGDLS and CDR2 is YYNGEE. Trimming took off 4 bases at V and 3 bases at J, with 14 bases between the two ends. CDR3 amino acids: CASSPDGRDYNEQFF. The CDR3 bases are TGTGCCAGCAGCCCCGATGGGCGGGACTACAATGAGCAGTTCTTC.

For the CDR3, the DNA is TGTGCCAGCAGTGTGGCAGGGGGGGAGACCCAGTACTTC. It specifies CASSVAGGETQYF. The chain uses TRBV25-1 and TRBJ2-5, with TRBD1 as a possible D gene (7 bases). CDR1 MGHDK and CDR2 SYGVNS come from the germline V gene. The CDR3 contains 13 residues. The ends were cut back, 4 bases at V and 5 bases at J, with 11 bases in the middle.

This clone was counted a single time. V gene TRBV5-1 combines with J gene TRBJ2-3; 7 bases map to TRBD2. Germline V gives CDR1 SGHRS, CDR2 YFSETQ. V trimming: 0 bases; J trimming: 9 bases; junction bases outside the gene matches: 13. The CDR3 is 16 residues long. CDR3 sequence reads: CASSLVLTSEGGTQYF. CDR3 DNA: TGCGCCAGCAGCTTGGTGCTAACTAGCGAAGGAGGAACGCAGTATTTT.

This rearrangement joins TRBV9 to TRBJ2-5, with 8 bases matching TRBD2. V lost 2 bases, J lost 2 bases, and 5 bases stayed unmatched. Germline assignment: CDR1 SGDLS and CDR2 YYNGEE. The CDR3 runs to 15 residues. The CDR3 nucleotides are TGTGCCAGCAGCGTGGGCGGGGGGACTCAAGAGACCCAGTACTTC. Translated, it gives CASSVGGGTQETQYF.

This chain joins TRBV19 and TRBJ1-6; D is unresolved. This CDR3 has 12 residues. The germline V gene has CDR1 LNHDA and CDR2 SQIVND (reference sequence). The V gene lost 5 bases and the J gene lost 7 bases, with 6 bases spanning the gap. CDR3 in amino acids: CASSFQNSPLHF. The CDR3 DNA follows: TGTGCCAGTAGTTTCCAGAATTCACCCCTCCACTTT. The full variable domain, with the rest looked up from reference TRBV19 and TRBJ1-6, is DGGITQSPKYLFRKEGQNVTLSCEQNLNHDAMYWYRQDPGQGLRLIYYSQIVNDFQKGDIAEGYSVSREKKESFPLTVTSAQKNPTAFYLCASSFQNSPLHFGNGTRLTVT.

The genes are TRBV6-2 or TRBV6-3 and TRBJ1-5; 7 bases agree with TRBD1. The CDR3 spans 18 residues. From germline, CDR1 is MNHEY and CDR2 SVGEGT. With 5 bases clipped from V and 2 bases from J, the junction kept 15 bases outside the gene matches. The CDR3: CASSQVRRGGAGNQPQHF. CDR3 sequence (DNA): TGTGCCAGCAGTCAGGTCCGGCGAGGGGGCGCCGGCAATCAGCCCCAGCATTTT.